This T cell receptor (beta chain) was sequenced for a study of T cell responses to AZD1222 COVID-19 vaccine. Sequencing was performed with immunoSEQ multiplex PCR; in TCRdb, only in-frame clones are kept and a portion is missing. The sample gives about 170,000 clones, 80% to 90% of which show up once; roughly 4% is in the top ten. Comment on this clone: As yet, its antigen is unknown.

Broader study findings: Clonal diversity was possibly underestimated; the donors were predominantly white British and more often female. In all cases, repertoires were sampled only after the peak T cell response. Dominant at 160-218 and 743-854, vaccine-associated CD4 TCRs also spanned spike.

J lost 5 bases, V lost 6 bases, and 3 bases had no gene match. CDR3 length: 13 residues. Looked up from germline, CDR1 is LNHDA and CDR2 is SQIVND (reference sequence). V and J are TRBV19 and TRBJ1-1; 10 bases line up with TRBD1. The source of this sequence is an adult who received the MenACWY meningococcal vaccine as a control. Sequenced material: peripheral blood, taken 28 days after the second dose of the MenACWY control vaccine. This chain's CDR3 is CASRGQGWTEAFF. CDR3 nucleotide sequence: TGTGCCAGTAGGGGACAGGGGTGGACTGAAGCTTTCTTT.